This T cell receptor (beta chain) was retrieved from a study of CD8+ T cells in alopecia areata. On the study more broadly: Those patients who were treated received oral tofacitinib, which was given at 5 to 10 mg twice daily for moderate-to-severe alopecia areata.

As to treatment: oral pan-JAK inhibitor, 5-10 mg twice daily. Alopecia areata patients had lesional scalp punch biopsies and peripheral blood taken from them. Extraction and reverse transcription of RNA yielded cDNA as the sequencing template. The data were produced by immunoSEQ multiplex PCR, yet TCRdb's version contains in-frame clones alone and is incomplete. Among 180,000 or so clones listed, roughly 50% were seen once. Study observations and caveats: Compared with mice, patients displayed less clear TCR sharing, possibly for HLA-related reasons.

This clone was seen only a few times. Antigen unknown. The CDR3 totals 14 residues. V lost 0 bases and J 1 base, leaving 7 bases between the germline ends. The germline gives CDR1 SGDLS, CDR2 YYNGEE. This receptor was obtained from a human donor with alopecia areata. This chain connects TRBV9 to TRBJ1-1; unclear D gene. The sample consisted of CD8+ T cells sorted from blood, taken at week 24, from a patient treated with tofacitinib. The CDR3, as DNA: TGTGCCAGCAGCGTAGACTACCGGAACACTGAAGCTTTCTTT. Translating gives CASSVDYRNTEAFF.